This TCR beta chain is from a study of control samples from healthy donors and cancer patients. The method was immunoSEQ multiplex PCR; TCRdb's version includes in-frame clones alone and lacks a portion of them. The sample records 40,000 to 55,000 clones, approximately 87% being singletons. Sequences were obtained from PBMCs. The receptor was derived from a woman aged 60-75 years with lung cancer.

The CDR3 loop is CASALVFQPQHF. In DNA form, the CDR3 reads TGTGCCAGCGCCCTGGTTTTTCAGCCCCAGCATTTT. The chain links TRBV28 to TRBJ1-5, with D unresolved. Trimming removed 8 bases from V and 6 bases from J, with 11 bases in between. Germline values: CDR1 MDHEN, CDR2 SYDVKM. This CDR3 is 12 amino acids long.